This T cell receptor (beta chain) was sequenced in a study of shared clonotypes between healthy human individuals (dated by TCRdb to the early 2020s). Regarding the complete study: The cohort comprised two women and a few men aged 18 to 49 years. Blood TCR repertoires of about five healthy adults were deeply sequenced to estimate repertoire size and the extent of clonotype sharing between individuals. Leukapheresis yielded between about 0.8 and 9.5 billion PBMCs per donor. Different laboratories and diverse techniques were used to prepare libraries and sequence TCR repertoires, to increase sequencing depth and limit assay-specific biases. For each donor, CD4 naive and CD4 memory were each given three plates, CD8 naive was given two plates, and CD8 memory was given one plate.

General findings and caveats noted by the study authors: Naive subsets generally had larger estimated clonotype richness than memory subsets did. Higher generation probabilities were observed for clonotypes shared by all four sorted-subset donors than for non-shared clonotypes. Sampling was restricted to blood, and TCR repertoires in tissues likely differ from the TCR repertoires found in blood. Across four donors, about 5.2% of naive CD4, 3% to 4% of naive CD8, roughly 2.2% of memory CD4, and approximately 0.42% of memory CD8 clonotypes were shared. Rarefaction of sorted-subset datasets indicated incomplete sequencing despite the large sequencing depth. Pairwise subsampling indicated that sequencing depth was expected to affect the degree of clonotype sharing among donors. The genetic and exposure-history diversity represented was limited by the small number of donors.

CD8 naive samples consisted of CD45RO-negative cells that were positively selected for CCR7, yielding a CD45RA+CCR7+ population without TemRA cells. The donors were healthy, HIV-negative adults who had no recently reported acute infections or vaccinations. Every donor was a Caucasian adult living in Nashville, Tennessee, USA. Blood was obtained by leukapheresis, after which PBMCs were separated by Ficoll-Histopaque density gradient centrifugation and cryopreserved in liquid nitrogen vapor phase. Purity and quantity of every magnetically sorted T cell population were checked by analytical flow cytometry. Genomic DNA was isolated from every sorted fraction and measured by UV absorbance on a Nanodrop 2000c. To note about this clone: Which antigen it targets is not known. No clone much larger than this one lies a single base away; base qualities are absent.

Using the deep immunoSEQ assay, multiplex PCR amplified TCR CDR3 regions from genomic DNA. Extracted genomic DNA from each cell subset was distributed evenly across all wells of several immunoSEQ 96-well plates, and each plate was treated as a replicate. For sorted subsets, roughly 200 ng of genomic DNA, equivalent to 25,000 to 30,000 T cell genomes, went into each replicate PCR. Purified libraries were measured with a Qubit 3.0 fluorometer, size-checked on a Bioanalyzer 2100, and measured again with the KAPA Library Quantification kit. A separate single-read 150-cycle Illumina NextSeq 550 flow cell was used to sequence each immunoSEQ 96-well plate. The study's processing was this. Because the immunoSEQ output held only junctional sequences and lacked quality scores, the filtering could not match the filtering applied to full-length reads. To assign V/J genes and CDR3, sequences were annotated against IMGT germline references using PyIR, a Python wrapper for IgBLAST v1.9. Reads with weak V/J assignments (E-value above 1e-6), missing CDR3, stop codons, out-of-frame junctions, or ambiguous translated residues were removed. A V3J clonotype was defined by an identical inferred V gene, J gene, and CDR3 amino acid sequence. To compute the percentage overlap between repertoires, the number of shared unique clonotypes was divided by the size of the smaller repertoire. Repertoire richness was assessed with RTK rarefaction, the Chao1 estimator, and Recon v2.1 estimates of unobserved clonotypes. Generation probabilities were computed with OLGA for all TCRbeta clonotypes obtained by the gDNA method from four donors. TCRdb re-hosts the immuneACCESS table, in-frame sequences only. Its copies lack some clones; in the studies checked, an unresolved V gene accounts for under half of them, and the cause for the rest is not known. That table is the source of V, J and clone size, and D and trimming were worked out from the DNA. The table for this sample lists under 850,000 clones; 80% to 95% of them were counted only once. Clones ranked in the top ten supply less than 25% of the sample.

Sequenced input: naive CD8+ T cells sorted from blood. The cell subset or site label here, explained by the study, means: CD45RA+CCR7+. The TCR sequence derives from a man aged 25-45 years in good health.

CDR3 reads: CATSRSLAGGPTDTQYF. The bases are TGTGCCACCAGCAGGAGTCTAGCGGGAGGACCCACAGATACGCAGTATTTT. The rearranged segments are TRBV15 and TRBJ2-3; 11 bases in between match TRBD2. Ends trimmed: V by 3 bases, J by 2 bases; bases unmatched to a gene: 7. Per the germline V gene (reference sequence), LNHNV is the CDR1 and YYDKDF is the CDR2. Including the terminal cysteine and phenylalanine, the CDR3 comprises 17 residues. Only the CDR3 DNA stays, 51 bases, in frame from base 1.